The 32 T cell receptor beta chains reported below all come from one sample, sequenced in a study of cytomegalovirus exposure and HLA in healthy donors. PCR used 60 Vbeta primers and 13 Jbeta primers. The data were produced by immunoSEQ multiplex PCR, yet TCRdb's version contains in-frame clones alone and is incomplete. Seen here are 100,000 to 150,000 clones, approximately 80% observed once, and the top ten hold 9.5% to 15%. Sequenced sample: PBMCs. The receptor source for this set is a woman between 35 and 50 years old in good health and CMV-seropositive.

The rearrangement uses TRBV5-1 and TRBJ2-2; no firm D call. The V and J ends lost 4 bases and 5 bases respectively, with 12 bases between them. Looked up from germline, CDR1 is SGHRS and CDR2 is YFSETQ. The CDR3 sequence is 14 residues long. DNA for the CDR3: TGCGCCAGCAGCGGCACTGACGGGACCGGGGAGCTGTTTTTT. Amino acids: CASSGTDGTGELFF. Looking up the rest from reference TRBV5-1 and TRBJ2-2 gives the full variable domain: KAGVTQTPRYLIKTRGQQVTLSCSPISGHRSVSWYQQTPGQGLQFLFEYFSETQRNKGNFPGRFSGRQFSNSRSEMNVSTLELGDSALYLCASSGTDGTGELFFGEGSRLTVL.

The rearrangement uses TRBV6-1 and TRBJ2-5; TRBD2 aligns across 14 bases. The CDR3 runs to 16 residues. V was clipped by 4 bases and J by 1 base; unmatched bases: 2. The germline V gene encodes CDR1 MNHNS and CDR2 SASEGT. The CDR3 nucleotides read TGTGCCAGCAGTGTCGGGACTAGCGGGAGCCAAGAGACCCAGTACTTC. Translation: CASSVGTSGSQETQYF.

The chain links TRBV5-6 to TRBJ2-3; D gene ambiguous. V was pared by 0 bases and J by 8 bases, with 10 bases between. Germline V CDR1 and CDR2: SGHDT, YYEEEE. CDR3 size: 13 residues. The CDR3 sequence: CASSLEGRGTQYF. DNA for the CDR3: TGTGCCAGCAGCTTGGAAGGTAGAGGTACGCAGTATTTT.

This sequence joins TRBV7-9 and TRBJ1-2, with TRBD1 matching 8 bases. CDR1 and CDR2 (germline): SEHNR, FQNEAQ (reference sequence). The CDR3 covers 15 residues. The V segment lost 1 base and the J segment 7 bases; nucleotides outside the gene matches: 8. The CDR3 spells CASSLVGQGVGGYTF. Here the CDR3 DNA reads TGTGCCAGCAGCTTAGTAGGACAGGGTGTCGGTGGCTACACCTTC.

This clone showed up just a few times. V usage is TRBV19 and J usage is TRBJ2-7, with 11 nucleotides matching TRBD2. The CDR3 sequence is 14 residues long. Germline V lookup: CDR1 LNHDA, CDR2 SQIVND (reference sequence). V was clipped by 4 bases and J by 4 bases; unmatched bases: 3. CDR3 nucleotide sequence: TGTGCCAGTAGTACCGGGACTAGCGGTTACGAGCAGTACTTC. Protein sequence: CASSTGTSGYEQYF.

The chain has TRBV9 and TRBJ1-1; 7 bases match TRBD1. This CDR3 spans 18 amino acids. Trimming cost V 4 bases and J 3 bases; bases outside gene matches: 18. Germline loops: CDR1 SGDLS, CDR2 YYNGEE. The CDR3 region has the DNA TGTGCCAGCAGCCCCCAAGTATATGGGACAGTTTGGGACACTGAAGCTTTCTTT. It is translated as CASSPQVYGTVWDTEAFF.

The rearrangement joins TRBV27 to TRBJ2-1; the match to TRBD1 covers 7 bases. J was trimmed by 1 base and V by 9 bases; bases with no gene match: 6. There are 14 residues in the CDR3. From germline, CDR1 is MNHEY and CDR2 SMNVEV (reference sequence). CDR3 region: CARGQSGSYNEQFF. The DNA for the CDR3 is TGTGCCAGGGGACAGTCGGGGTCCTACAATGAGCAGTTCTTC.

The chain uses TRBV19 and TRBJ2-2, with D uncertain. The germline gives CDR1 LNHDA, CDR2 SQIVND (reference sequence). V shed 7 bases and J shed 4 bases, with 10 bases lying between them. This CDR3 contains 13 residues. As DNA, the CDR3 is TGTGCCAGTATCTCTCTATTCACCGGGGAGCTGTTTTTT. Its protein is CASISLFTGELFF. Based on the CDR3 plus reference TRBV19 and TRBJ2-2, the full variable domain is DGGITQSPKYLFRKEGQNVTLSCEQNLNHDAMYWYRQDPGQGLRLIYYSQIVNDFQKGDIAEGYSVSREKKESFPLTVTSAQKNPTAFYLCASISLFTGELFFGEGSRLTVL.

This chain links TRBV28 with TRBJ2-5, with a weak D call TRBD1 (5 bases). This CDR3 spans 15 amino acids. V was shortened by 4 bases and J by 5 bases, with 17 bases between the two germline ends. Germline V gives CDR1 MDHEN, CDR2 SYDVKM. The CDR3 is CASSSWVGAGETQYF. In DNA, the CDR3 is TGTGCCAGCAGTTCCTGGGTTGGGGCAGGGGAGACCCAGTACTTC.

The chain couples TRBV13 to TRBJ2-7; 11 nucleotides align to TRBD2. This CDR3 is 16 amino acids long. Germline-derived CDR1 and CDR2 are PRHDT and FYEKMQ (reference sequence). V lost 6 bases, J lost 5 bases, and 12 bases stayed unmatched. CDR3 loop: CASSPTLAGVRDEQYF. CDR3 sequence (DNA): TGTGCCAGCAGTCCTACACTAGCGGGAGTCAGGGACGAGCAGTACTTC.

In its sample, this clone was seen a few times. The rearrangement uses TRBV4-1 and TRBJ1-5, with D perhaps matching TRBD1 (5 bases). The CDR3 length is 14 residues. V was shortened by 3 bases and J by 12 bases, with 18 bases between the two germline ends. Germline V gives CDR1 MGHRA, CDR2 YSYEKL. For the CDR3, the DNA is TGCGCCAGCAGCCAGGGCGGGGACCGAGGTCTCCAGCATTTT. Its translation: CASSQGGDRGLQHF.

This clone was picked up one time. The V gene is TRBV11-2, the J gene TRBJ1-1; tentative D call: TRBD1 (6 bases). The germline gives CDR1 SGHAT, CDR2 FQNNGV. The CDR3 consists of 15 residues. V dropped 1 base and J dropped 2 bases, with 11 bases sitting between them. CDR3 sequence (DNA): TGTGCCAGCAGCTTAGGGGCGGACAGAAACACTGAAGCTTTCTTT. The encoded protein is CASSLGADRNTEAFF.

This chain connects TRBV2 to TRBJ2-7, with D possibly being TRBD1 (5 bases). V was clipped by 6 bases and J by 7 bases, with 13 bases between them. The CDR3 contains 12 residues. Germline loops: CDR1 SNHLY, CDR2 FYNNEI. CDR3 amino acids: CASSRQSWEQYF. The CDR3 DNA follows: TGTGCCAGCAGCCGACAGTCCTGGGAGCAGTACTTC. Filled out from reference TRBV2 and TRBJ2-7, the complete variable domain reads EPEVTQTPSHQVTQMGQEVILRCVPISNHLYFYWYRQILGQKVEFLVSFYNNEISEKSEIFDDQFSVERPDGSNFTLKIRSTKLEDSAMYFCASSRQSWEQYFGPGTRLTVT.

The chain uses TRBV30 and TRBJ2-7, with D tentatively TRBD2 (5 bases). Germline V lookup: CDR1 GTSNPN, CDR2 SVGIG (reference sequence). V was shortened by 2 bases and J by 5 bases, with 10 bases between the two germline ends. The CDR3 has 12 amino acids. The CDR3 DNA sequence: TGTGCCTGGAGTTTAACGGGGAACGAGCAGTACTTC. It specifies CAWSLTGNEQYF.

CDR3 DNA sequence: TGTGCCAGCAGTTTATATCTAGCGGGAGGGCTCAGGCGCTCCTACGAGCAGTACTTC. It is translated as CASSLYLAGGLRRSYEQYF. This chain joins TRBV28 and TRBJ2-7, with 12 bases lining up with TRBD2. Looked up from germline, CDR1 is MDHEN and CDR2 is SYDVKM. V trimming: 1 base; J trimming: 0 bases; junction bases outside the gene matches: 10. The CDR3 is made up of 19 amino acids.

The rearrangement uses TRBV30 and TRBJ2-1; TRBD1 might be the D (6 bases). Germline V gene lookup returns CDR1 GTSNPN and CDR2 SVGIG (reference sequence). This CDR3 region has 13 residues. V gave up 0 bases and J gave up 16 bases, with 19 bases separating them. CDR3 amino acids: CAWSVTGTPRQFF. The CDR3 DNA reads as TGTGCCTGGAGTGTAACCGGGACACCCAGGCAATTCTTC.

The chain uses TRBV6-5 and TRBJ2-1; D is undetermined. The CDR3 runs 16 residues. CDR1 MNHEY and CDR2 SVGAGI come from the germline V gene. Deletions cut 0 bases from V and 4 bases from J, with 13 bases between. The CDR3 nucleotides read TGTGCCAGCAGTTACTCGATTTATGGCTTTTACAATGAGCAGTTCTTC. Translated, it gives CASSYSIYGFYNEQFF.

The chain combines TRBV28 with TRBJ2-7; D perhaps matches TRBD2 (5 bases). Trimming stripped 5 bases from V and 4 bases from J, with 15 bases between. The length of the CDR3 is 14 residues. CDR1 and CDR2 (germline): MDHEN, SYDVKM. The DNA of the CDR3 is TGTGCCAGCAGTCCCCCAAGCCGGGGATACGAGCAGTACTTC. This gives the protein CASSPPSRGYEQYF.

The chain joins TRBV4-1 to TRBJ2-5; 7 bases align to TRBD2. CDR3 length equals 14 residues. Germline trimming cut 5 bases from V and 2 bases from J; bases unmatched to any gene: 5. The germline gives CDR1 MGHRA, CDR2 YSYEKL. In nucleotides, the CDR3 is TGCGCCAGCAGCGACCCTAGCGGTCAAGAGACCCAGTACTTC. Protein sequence: CASSDPSGQETQYF.

The chain joins TRBV5-4 to TRBJ2-1; 9 nucleotides match TRBD2. Trimming cost V 4 bases and J 6 bases; bases outside gene matches: 14. The germline V gene encodes CDR1 SGHNT and CDR2 YYREEE (reference sequence). The length of the CDR3 is 17 residues. CDR3 DNA: TGTGCCAGCAGCCCATCTCTTAGCGGGAGTCTCCGCAATGAGCAGTTCTTC. This sequence encodes CASSPSLSGSLRNEQFF.

The V gene is TRBV6-1, the J gene TRBJ1-2, with TRBD1 matching over 8 bases. V was pared by 5 bases and J by 4 bases, with 6 bases of the junction left unmatched. The CDR3 covers 14 residues. CDR1 is MNHNS, CDR2 SASEGT, per germline. The DNA of the CDR3 is TGTGCCAGCAGTAGCCGGGACAGGATCTATGGCTACACCTTC. This encodes CASSSRDRIYGYTF.

The chain employs TRBV5-4 and TRBJ1-1, with 7 bases matching TRBD1. Germline V CDR1 and CDR2: SGHNT, YYREEE (reference sequence). The CDR3 is made up of 14 amino acids. V lost 7 bases to trimming and J lost 2 bases; unmatched junction nucleotides: 8. DNA of the CDR3: TGTGCCAGCCTCGGGAGGGGGCGCAACACTGAAGCTTTCTTT. Residues: CASLGRGRNTEAFF.

J is TRBJ2-7 and V is TRBV4-1; 8 bases fit TRBD2. Per germline, CDR1 MGHRA and CDR2 YSYEKL. After removal of 5 bases from V and 0 bases from J, the junction contained 6 bases not matched to a gene. The CDR3 is made up of 15 amino acids. The CDR3 DNA reads TGCGCCAGCAGCGTGAGCGGGAGCTCCTCCTACGAGCAGTACTTC. This sequence encodes CASSVSGSSSYEQYF.

This chain links TRBV28 with TRBJ2-7; 8 bases agree with TRBD2. The CDR3 has 15 amino acids. Per germline, CDR1 MDHEN and CDR2 SYDVKM. J lost 7 bases, V lost 4 bases, and 12 bases had no gene match. CDR3 in amino acids: CASSSPWDGGGEQYF. The CDR3 DNA follows: TGTGCCAGCAGTTCACCCTGGGACGGCGGGGGGGAGCAGTACTTC.

A few counts support this clone. V gene TRBV19 combines with J gene TRBJ2-2; weak D call: TRBD1 (5 bases). The CDR3 runs to 15 residues. V lost 6 bases, J lost 0 bases, and 11 bases lay in between. CDR1 and CDR2 (germline): LNHDA, SQIVND (reference sequence). In nucleotides, the CDR3 is TGTGCCAGTAGACGACAGAGCGCGAACACCGGGGAGCTGTTTTTT. Amino acids: CASRRQSANTGELFF.

This rearrangement joins TRBV6-5 to TRBJ1-2; no clear D gene. The CDR3 runs 13 residues. Germline V gene sequence: CDR1 MNHEY, CDR2 SVGAGI. V dropped 6 bases and J dropped 8 bases, with 16 bases sitting between them. CDR3: CASREADLLGYTF. CDR3 DNA: TGTGCCAGCAGGGAAGCAGATCTACTAGGCTACACCTTC.

The chain joins TRBV7-8 to TRBJ2-7, with D unresolved. Germline V gene lookup returns CDR1 SGHVS and CDR2 FQNEAQ. This CDR3 has 15 amino acids. The V gene lost 6 bases and the J gene lost 4 bases, with 19 bases spanning the gap. The CDR3 coding sequence is TGTGCCAGCAGTTTCGAGGAGAAGGCGGCATACGAGCAGTACTTC. It is translated as CASSFEEKAAYEQYF.

This clone appeared a single time. The V call is TRBV5-6, the J call TRBJ1-3; D ambiguous. Germline V gives CDR1 SGHDT, CDR2 YYEEEE. This CDR3 has 16 residues. V was pared by 6 bases and J by 0 bases, with 16 bases between. This chain's CDR3 is CASTLGRTISGNTIYF. In DNA form, the CDR3 reads TGTGCCAGCACCCTTGGTCGAACAATCTCTGGAAACACCATATATTTT.

This clone was seen more than once but under ten times. The chain is built from TRBV6-4 and TRBJ2-1; D is undetermined. The V gene's germline CDR1 is MRHNA and CDR2 SNTAGT. V was shortened by 7 bases and J by 3 bases, with 16 bases between the two germline ends. CDR3 size: 15 residues. CDR3 nucleotides: TGTGCCAGCACCAGAACAGCAACAAGCTACAATGAGCAGTTCTTC. Protein: CASTRTATSYNEQFF.

The chain uses TRBV7-2 and TRBJ2-2, with 8 bases that match TRBD2. The CDR3 runs 16 residues. V lost 5 bases, J lost 2 bases, and 7 bases stayed unmatched. Germline V gives CDR1 SGHTA, CDR2 FQGNSA. CDR3 nucleotides: TGTGCCAGCAGCCCCGGGGTAGCGGGAAACACCGGGGAGCTGTTTTTT. It is translated as CASSPGVAGNTGELFF.

The chain is built from TRBV20-1 and TRBJ1-1; D unclear. This CDR3 has 11 amino acids. V lost 8 bases, J lost 1 base, and 8 bases lay in between. Per germline, CDR1 DFQATT and CDR2 SNEGSKA (reference sequence). The CDR3 DNA follows: TGCAGTCCTTTGAGGAACACTGAAGCTTTCTTT. This encodes CSPLRNTEAFF.

This clone is a singleton in its sample. The chain carries TRBV11-2 and TRBJ2-1; tentatively, D is TRBD2 (6 bases). The germline V and J ends were trimmed by 3 bases and 7 bases, with 16 bases remaining between them. CDR3 length: 15 amino acids. From germline, CDR1 is SGHAT and CDR2 FQNNGV. The CDR3 DNA sequence: TGTGCCAGCAGCTTTCGAGGTGGAGGGGCGAATGAGCAGTTCTTC. Translation gives CASSFRGGGANEQFF. Variable domain in full (rest from reference TRBV11-2 and TRBJ2-1): EAGVAQSPRYKIIEKRQSVAFWCNPISGHATLYWYQQILGQGPKLLIQFQNNGVVDDSQLPKDRFSAERLKGVDSTLKIQPAKLEDSAVYLCASSFRGGGANEQFFGPGTRLTVL.